The rows below give T cell receptor beta chains drawn from one sample of a study of blood T cell repertoires in COVID-19. TCRdb's table, derived via immunoSEQ multiplex PCR, lists solely in-frame clones and lacks some. Among under 400,000 clones, about nine tenths were seen once, and the ten largest hold 2.5% to 3.5%. Sequencing used peripheral blood. Receptors were obtained from a woman under 40 with COVID-19, enrolled during active disease. CDR3s include the opening cysteine and the closing phenylalanine or tryptophan. D genes are given only for firm matches. The size of a clone is reported for some rows only, either as once, few or many, or as a class for expanded clones.

j_call: TRBJ2-7; clone_size: -; d_call: -; v_call: TRBV7-9; cdr3_nt: TGTGCCAGCAGCTTAGGGACAGTATCTTGGTACGAGCAGTACTTC; cdr3_aa: CASSLGTVSWYEQYF
j_call: TRBJ2-1; clone_size: once; d_call: TRBD2; v_call: TRBV25-1; cdr3_nt: TGTGCCAGTACTCGGACTAGCGGGAGTTTATCTGAGCAGTTCTTC; cdr3_aa: CASTRTSGSLSEQFF
j_call: TRBJ1-2; clone_size: -; d_call: -; v_call: TRBV5-6; cdr3_nt: TGTGCCAGCAGCTTGGAATGGCAGAGGGTGGATGGCTACACCTTC; cdr3_aa: CASSLEWQRVDGYTF
j_call: TRBJ2-6; clone_size: -; d_call: TRBD1; v_call: TRBV19; cdr3_nt: TGTGCCAGTAGTATAATCCGGACAGGGAAATACCAAGCTGGGGCCAACGTCCTGACTTTC; cdr3_aa: CASSIIRTGKYQAGANVLTF
j_call: TRBJ2-2; clone_size: -; d_call: TRBD2; v_call: TRBV4-1; cdr3_nt: TGCGCCAGCAGCCACGTCCCGGGACTAGCGGTACACCGGGGAGCTGTTTTT; cdr3_aa: CASSHVPGLAVHRGAVF
j_call: TRBJ2-1; clone_size: -; d_call: TRBD2; v_call: TRBV7-9; cdr3_nt: TGTGCCAGCAGCTATACTAGCGGGATAGGTGAGCAGTTCTTC; cdr3_aa: CASSYTSGIGEQFF
j_call: TRBJ2-7; clone_size: -; d_call: TRBD2; v_call: TRBV28; cdr3_nt: TGTGCCAGCAGGCTCACTAGCGGGAGTTACAACGAGCAGTACTTC; cdr3_aa: CASRLTSGSYNEQYF
j_call: TRBJ2-1; clone_size: -; d_call: -; v_call: TRBV2; cdr3_nt: TGTGCCAGCAGTGAAGAGTCTAGCATTGGAGATGAGCAGTTCTTC; cdr3_aa: CASSEESSIGDEQFF
j_call: TRBJ1-2; clone_size: -; d_call: -; v_call: TRBV6-5; cdr3_nt: TGTGCCAGCAGTCCCGGTTTCTATGGCTACACCTTC; cdr3_aa: CASSPGFYGYTF
j_call: TRBJ2-3; clone_size: -; d_call: TRBD2; v_call: TRBV11-2; cdr3_nt: TGTGCCAGCAGCTTCTCTAGCGGGAGGGTTGTGACAGATACGCAGTATTTT; cdr3_aa: CASSFSSGRVVTDTQYF
j_call: TRBJ1-3; clone_size: once; d_call: -; v_call: TRBV11-2; cdr3_nt: TGTGCCAGCAGCTTAGGTCCGGGACACCGCTCTGGAAACACCATATATTTT; cdr3_aa: CASSLGPGHRSGNTIYF
j_call: TRBJ2-1; clone_size: -; d_call: TRBD2; v_call: TRBV6-6; cdr3_nt: TGTGCCAGCAGTTACTCACAACTAGCGGGATCCGATGAGCAGTTCTTC; cdr3_aa: CASSYSQLAGSDEQFF
j_call: TRBJ1-1; clone_size: -; d_call: -; v_call: TRBV9; cdr3_nt: TGTGCCAGCAGCGTTCAGGGCGAGATCGATGAAGCTTTCTTT; cdr3_aa: CASSVQGEIDEAFF
j_call: TRBJ2-6; clone_size: -; d_call: -; v_call: TRBV12-3/TRBV12-4; cdr3_nt: TGTGCCAGCAGGCGGAACGGGGCCAACGTCCTGACTTTC; cdr3_aa: CASRRNGANVLTF
j_call: TRBJ2-2; clone_size: -; d_call: -; v_call: TRBV24-1; cdr3_nt: TGTGCCACGAACACGGGACAACCTCCTTCCGGGGAGCTGTTTTTT; cdr3_aa: CATNTGQPPSGELFF
j_call: TRBJ1-1; clone_size: -; d_call: -; v_call: TRBV28; cdr3_nt: TGTGCCAGCAGCTACCTAAGGGGGAGGGGATACATGAACACTGAAGCTTTCTTT; cdr3_aa: CASSYLRGRGYMNTEAFF
j_call: TRBJ2-7; clone_size: -; d_call: -; v_call: TRBV19; cdr3_nt: TGTGCCAGTAGTACTACAGGGAGCTCCTACGAGCAGTACTTC; cdr3_aa: CASSTTGSSYEQYF
j_call: TRBJ2-5; clone_size: -; d_call: -; v_call: TRBV9; cdr3_nt: TGTGCCAGCAGCGTGGGTCTTCCCGAGGGGACCCAGTACTTC; cdr3_aa: CASSVGLPEGTQYF
j_call: TRBJ1-2; clone_size: -; d_call: -; v_call: TRBV7-2; cdr3_nt: TGTGCCAGCAGCTTCGGGGGGGCCTATGGCTACACCTTC; cdr3_aa: CASSFGGAYGYTF
j_call: TRBJ2-3; clone_size: -; d_call: TRBD2; v_call: TRBV7-8; cdr3_nt: TGTGCCAGCAGCTTAGAGGGGGCACTAGCGGGAGGTAAAGACACAGATACGCAGTATTTT; cdr3_aa: CASSLEGALAGGKDTDTQYF
j_call: TRBJ1-2; clone_size: -; d_call: -; v_call: TRBV19; cdr3_nt: TGTGCCAGTAGCTTCAACACAGGGTCTTATGGCTACACCTTC; cdr3_aa: CASSFNTGSYGYTF
j_call: TRBJ1-5; clone_size: -; d_call: -; v_call: TRBV3-1/TRBV3-2; cdr3_nt: TGTGCCAGCAGATTTTTTTCCACGAAGAGACTTCCCTTCAATCAGCCCCAGCATTTT; cdr3_aa: CASRFFSTKRLPFNQPQHF
j_call: TRBJ2-7; clone_size: -; d_call: -; v_call: TRBV7-5; cdr3_nt: TGTGTCAGAAGCCTTCAGCGGGAGTTATCCTACGAGCAGTACTTC; cdr3_aa: CVRSLQRELSYEQYF
j_call: TRBJ2-5; clone_size: -; d_call: -; v_call: TRBV5-6; cdr3_nt: TGTGCCAGCAGCCACCCGGAGACTACCCTCCAAGAGACCCAGTACTTC; cdr3_aa: CASSHPETTLQETQYF
j_call: TRBJ2-7; clone_size: -; d_call: TRBD2; v_call: TRBV2; cdr3_nt: TGTGCCAGCAGTGCCGGGACTAGCGGGAGACAGCAGTACTTC; cdr3_aa: CASSAGTSGRQQYF
j_call: TRBJ1-2; clone_size: -; d_call: TRBD1; v_call: TRBV5-1; cdr3_nt: TGCGCCAGCAGCTTGGCCCTAGGACAGGGAGTTGTCTACACCTTC; cdr3_aa: CASSLALGQGVVYTF
j_call: TRBJ2-1; clone_size: -; d_call: -; v_call: TRBV27; cdr3_nt: TGTGCCAGCCGGGATTACTACAATGAGCAGTTCTTC; cdr3_aa: CASRDYYNEQFF
j_call: TRBJ1-1; clone_size: -; d_call: -; v_call: TRBV5-1; cdr3_nt: TGCGCCAGCAACTCCGGGGGAACGAATACTGAAGCTTTCTTT; cdr3_aa: CASNSGGTNTEAFF
j_call: TRBJ1-1; clone_size: -; d_call: -; v_call: TRBV5-6; cdr3_nt: TGTGCCAGCAGTTCCCTCAGTCATACCGAAGCTTTCTTT; cdr3_aa: CASSSLSHTEAFF
j_call: TRBJ2-3; clone_size: -; d_call: -; v_call: TRBV9; cdr3_nt: TGTGCCAGCAGCGTAGTCAGTACGGATACGCAGTATTTT; cdr3_aa: CASSVVSTDTQYF
j_call: TRBJ1-5; clone_size: -; d_call: -; v_call: TRBV19; cdr3_nt: TGTGCCAGTAATCCCAGTCATAGCAATCAGCCCCAGCATTTT; cdr3_aa: CASNPSHSNQPQHF
j_call: TRBJ1-5; clone_size: -; d_call: -; v_call: TRBV10-3; cdr3_nt: TGTGCCATCAGTGGGGAGGGCGGCAATCAGCCCCAGCATTTT; cdr3_aa: CAISGEGGNQPQHF
j_call: TRBJ2-7; clone_size: -; d_call: -; v_call: TRBV5-6; cdr3_nt: TGTGCCAGCAGCTTGCGCAGAAACTACGAGCAGTACTTC; cdr3_aa: CASSLRRNYEQYF
j_call: TRBJ1-1; clone_size: once; d_call: -; v_call: TRBV5-4; cdr3_nt: TGTGCCAGCTCCGGGACGGGGGGGCCTGTCGCTGAAGCTTTCTTT; cdr3_aa: CASSGTGGPVAEAFF
j_call: TRBJ2-5; clone_size: once; d_call: -; v_call: TRBV6-6; cdr3_nt: TGTGCCAGCAGTTACTTGGGGGCCGGGGAGACCCAGTACTTC; cdr3_aa: CASSYLGAGETQYF
j_call: TRBJ1-2; clone_size: once; d_call: -; v_call: TRBV28; cdr3_nt: TGTGCCAGCAGTCCCCCATCGACGAGGAGCTACACCTTC; cdr3_aa: CASSPPSTRSYTF
j_call: TRBJ2-2; clone_size: -; d_call: -; v_call: TRBV7-6; cdr3_nt: TGTGCCACCCGGCAAGGGGGAAGGGGCACCGGGGAGCTGTTTTTT; cdr3_aa: CATRQGGRGTGELFF
j_call: TRBJ2-1; clone_size: -; d_call: TRBD2; v_call: TRBV7-2; cdr3_nt: TGTGCCAGCAGCTTAGGCGGGACTAGCGGTAATGAGCAGTTCTTC; cdr3_aa: CASSLGGTSGNEQFF
j_call: TRBJ2-7; clone_size: -; d_call: -; v_call: TRBV6-5; cdr3_nt: TGTGCCAGCAGTCCTTTTTCCTACGAGCAGTACTTC; cdr3_aa: CASSPFSYEQYF
j_call: TRBJ1-2; clone_size: -; d_call: -; v_call: TRBV2; cdr3_nt: TGTGCCAGCAGTGAGGTGCCCCGAGGGGGCTACACCTTC; cdr3_aa: CASSEVPRGGYTF
j_call: TRBJ2-3; clone_size: -; d_call: -; v_call: TRBV4-2; cdr3_nt: TGTGCCAGCAGCCAAACGGAGGGCCGCACAGATACGCAGTATTTT; cdr3_aa: CASSQTEGRTDTQYF
j_call: TRBJ1-2; clone_size: once; d_call: -; v_call: TRBV15; cdr3_nt: TGTGCCACCAGCATACGGACAGCGAATAACTATGGCTACACCTTC; cdr3_aa: CATSIRTANNYGYTF
j_call: TRBJ2-3; clone_size: -; d_call: -; v_call: TRBV19; cdr3_nt: TGTGCCAGTACCCCCACAGGGTCACGCACAGATACGCAGTATTTT; cdr3_aa: CASTPTGSRTDTQYF
j_call: TRBJ1-1; clone_size: -; d_call: -; v_call: TRBV9; cdr3_nt: TGTGCCAGCAGCCCTCGCCCAGGGCCCACTGAAGCTTTCTTT; cdr3_aa: CASSPRPGPTEAFF
j_call: TRBJ1-3; clone_size: -; d_call: TRBD1; v_call: TRBV4-2; cdr3_nt: TGTGCCAGCAGCCGGAGACAGGGAGCTGGAAACACCATATATTTT; cdr3_aa: CASSRRQGAGNTIYF
j_call: TRBJ2-7; clone_size: -; d_call: -; v_call: TRBV7-2; cdr3_nt: TGTGCCAGCAGCGAAAGGTGGGACTGGTCCTACGAGCAGTACTTC; cdr3_aa: CASSERWDWSYEQYF
j_call: TRBJ1-2; clone_size: -; d_call: -; v_call: TRBV19; cdr3_nt: TGTGCCAGTAGTATGGAAGGGGACTATGGCTACACCTTC; cdr3_aa: CASSMEGDYGYTF
j_call: TRBJ2-1; clone_size: -; d_call: TRBD2; v_call: TRBV11-2; cdr3_nt: TGTGCCAGCAGCCCGTTAGCGGGAGGGTCTTACAATGAGCAGTTCTTC; cdr3_aa: CASSPLAGGSYNEQFF
j_call: TRBJ1-5; clone_size: once; d_call: TRBD1; v_call: TRBV19; cdr3_nt: TGTGCCAGTAGTGGCCCGACAGGGGGTGCTCTCAATCAGCCCCAGCATTTT; cdr3_aa: CASSGPTGGALNQPQHF
j_call: TRBJ2-7; clone_size: -; d_call: TRBD1; v_call: TRBV3-1/TRBV3-2; cdr3_nt: TGTGCCAGCAGCCAAGTGCGTGGGACAGGGGCCTACGAGCAGTACTTC; cdr3_aa: CASSQVRGTGAYEQYF
j_call: TRBJ1-4; clone_size: -; d_call: -; v_call: TRBV5-1; cdr3_nt: TGCGCCAGCAGCTCAACCCCCGTTAGTAATGAAAAACTGTTTTTT; cdr3_aa: CASSSTPVSNEKLFF
j_call: TRBJ1-2; clone_size: -; d_call: TRBD1; v_call: TRBV7-9; cdr3_nt: TGTGCCAGCAGTCAGGGGGTGATGGATGGCTACACCTTC; cdr3_aa: CASSQGVMDGYTF
j_call: TRBJ2-7; clone_size: -; d_call: -; v_call: TRBV7-9; cdr3_nt: TGTGCCAGCAATGAACAGGGGGGGTCCTACGAGCAGTACTTC; cdr3_aa: CASNEQGGSYEQYF